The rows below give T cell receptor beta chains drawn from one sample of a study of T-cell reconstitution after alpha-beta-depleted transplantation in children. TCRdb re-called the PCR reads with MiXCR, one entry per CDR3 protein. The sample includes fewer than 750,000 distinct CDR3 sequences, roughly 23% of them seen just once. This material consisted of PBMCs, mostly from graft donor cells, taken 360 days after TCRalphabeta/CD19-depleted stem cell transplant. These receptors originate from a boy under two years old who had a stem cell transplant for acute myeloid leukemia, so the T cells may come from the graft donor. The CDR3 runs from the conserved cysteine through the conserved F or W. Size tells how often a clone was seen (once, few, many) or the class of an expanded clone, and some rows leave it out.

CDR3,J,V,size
CASSFPSRTGGRDGYTF,TRBJ1-2,TRBV12-3/TRBV12-4,few
CASSEGGWGDGEAFF,TRBJ1-1,TRBV9,many
CASSETRSGSYEQYF,TRBJ2-7,TRBV6-1,-
CASSRTRSNQPQHF,TRBJ1-5,TRBV27,few
CASSPPGPRANVLTF,TRBJ2-6,TRBV18,-
CASSPGLGRRAQHF,TRBJ1-5,TRBV4-2,-
CASSYSVELWEQYF,TRBJ2-7,TRBV6-5,many
CASSPTGPGIYGYTF,TRBJ1-2,TRBV6-1,few
CASSSRPGRETQYF,TRBJ2-5,TRBV7-2,few
CATSRDSGQYTEAFF,TRBJ1-1,TRBV15,-
CASSETFPGPQGRGTQYF,TRBJ2-5,TRBV6-1,-
CSAFLTGGGNEQFF,TRBJ2-1,TRBV20-1,few
CASSLEGGASYNEQFF,TRBJ2-1,TRBV5-1,-
CSARLSGARYEQYF,TRBJ2-7,TRBV20-1,many
CATSRDLGTGNTGELFF,TRBJ2-2,TRBV15,-
CASSYDRIQYF,TRBJ2-5,TRBV6-2/TRBV6-3,few
CASSSPGTGNYHGYTF,TRBJ1-2,TRBV7-9,-